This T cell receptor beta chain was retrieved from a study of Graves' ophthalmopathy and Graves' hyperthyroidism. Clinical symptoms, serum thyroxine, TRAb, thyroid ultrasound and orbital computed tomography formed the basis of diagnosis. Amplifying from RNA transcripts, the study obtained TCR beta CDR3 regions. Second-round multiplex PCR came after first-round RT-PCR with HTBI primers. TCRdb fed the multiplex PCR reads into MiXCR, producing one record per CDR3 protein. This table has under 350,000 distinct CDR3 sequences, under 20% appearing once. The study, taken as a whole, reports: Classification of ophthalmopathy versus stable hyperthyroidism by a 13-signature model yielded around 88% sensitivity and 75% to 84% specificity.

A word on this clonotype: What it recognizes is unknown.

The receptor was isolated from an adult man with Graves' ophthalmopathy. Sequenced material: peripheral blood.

The CDR3 reads CASSTRTGGNTEAFF. CDR3 sequence (DNA): TGTGCCAGCAGCACCCGGACCGGAGGTAACACTGAAGCTTTCTTT. The genes are TRBV11-1 and TRBJ1-1; D not certain. The germline V gene encodes CDR1 SGHAT and CDR2 FQDESV (reference sequence). The germline V and J ends were trimmed by 5 bases and 2 bases, with 15 bases remaining between them. This CDR3 spans 15 amino acids.